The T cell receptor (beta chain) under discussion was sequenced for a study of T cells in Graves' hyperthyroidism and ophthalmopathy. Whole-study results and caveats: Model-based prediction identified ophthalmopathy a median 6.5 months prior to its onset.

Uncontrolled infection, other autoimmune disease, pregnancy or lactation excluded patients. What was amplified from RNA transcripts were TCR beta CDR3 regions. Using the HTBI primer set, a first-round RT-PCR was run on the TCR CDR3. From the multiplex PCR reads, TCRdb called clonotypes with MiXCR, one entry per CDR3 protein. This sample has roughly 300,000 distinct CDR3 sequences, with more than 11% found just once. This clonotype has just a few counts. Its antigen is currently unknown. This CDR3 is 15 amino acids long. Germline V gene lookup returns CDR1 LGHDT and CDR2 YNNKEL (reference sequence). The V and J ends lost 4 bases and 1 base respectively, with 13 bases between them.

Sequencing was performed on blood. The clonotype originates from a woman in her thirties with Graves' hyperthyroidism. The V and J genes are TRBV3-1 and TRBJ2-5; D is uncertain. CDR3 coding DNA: TGTGCCAGCAGCCCTACCTCGCGAGGCCAAGAGACCCAGTACTTC. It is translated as CASSPTSRGQETQYF.